These 29 T cell receptor beta chains were all obtained from the same sample, sequenced in a study of STAT5B mutations in CD4+ large granular lymphocyte leukemia. Assay: immunoSEQ multiplex PCR; the TCRdb copy retains only in-frame clones and omits some. The sample has some 40,000 clones, roughly 79% seen once; the top ten hold 3.6%. Sequencing used CD4+ T cells from blood buffy coats. These receptors came from a human donor in good health.

This rearrangement joins TRBV30 to TRBJ2-6, with D unresolved. Germline CDR1 GTSNPN, CDR2 SVGIG (reference sequence). The CDR3 extends over 14 amino acids. V was shortened by 7 bases and J by 0 bases, with 10 bases between the two germline ends. The CDR3 loop reads CASDLASGANVLTF. As DNA, the CDR3 is TGTGCCTCGGATTTGGCCTCTGGGGCCAACGTCCTGACTTTC.

The chain has TRBV25-1 and TRBJ1-1; D remains unclear. This CDR3 contains 11 residues. Germline CDR1 and CDR2: MGHDK and SYGVNS. V was cut by 1 base and J by 5 bases, with 2 bases left in between. The CDR3, as DNA: TGTGCCAGCAGTGAATTGACTGAAGCTTTCTTT. It translates to CASSELTEAFF.

This chain links TRBV10-3 with TRBJ1-3; D uncertain. This CDR3 spans 11 amino acids. Germline V CDR1 and CDR2: ENHRY, SYGVKD. Trimming took off 3 bases at V and 7 bases at J, with 4 bases between the two ends. The CDR3 sequence: CAISDGNTIYF. The CDR3 DNA is TGTGCCATCAGTGATGGGAACACCATATATTTT.

The rearrangement links TRBV27 to TRBJ2-7, with 8 nucleotides matching TRBD2. In germline, CDR1 is MNHEY, CDR2 SMNVEV (reference sequence). Unmatched junction bases numbered 15, after V lost 2 bases and J lost 3 bases. The length of the CDR3 is 18 residues. DNA for the CDR3: TGTGCCAGCAGTTTAAGCGGGACTAGAGGCCCCATATTCTACGAGCAGTACTTC. Its protein is CASSLSGTRGPIFYEQYF.

This clone has only one observation. The J gene is TRBJ1-1, the V gene TRBV29-1; unclear D gene. V was clipped by 7 bases and J by 4 bases, with 7 bases between them. Germline CDR1 and CDR2: SQVTM and ANQGSEA. The CDR3 length is 10 residues. The CDR3 loop reads CSGRTTEAFF. DNA for the CDR3: TGCAGCGGCCGGACCACTGAAGCTTTCTTT.

The CDR3 region has the DNA TGTGCCAGCTCACCAGGGCTGACAGATACGCAGTATTTT. Its protein product is CASSPGLTDTQYF. The rearrangement uses TRBV18 and TRBJ2-3; no clear D gene. The germline V gene encodes CDR1 KGHSH and CDR2 LQKENI. CDR3 length equals 13 residues. Deletions cut 2 bases from V and 3 bases from J, with 6 bases between.

The chain uses TRBV12-5 and TRBJ1-1; no definite D call. V lost 6 bases, J lost 3 bases, and 17 bases lay in between. Germline V gene data show CDR1 as LGHNT and CDR2 as FRNRAP. The CDR3 consists of 15 residues. CDR3 in amino acids: CASGPREGPYTEAFF. DNA for the CDR3: TGTGCTAGTGGCCCCCGCGAAGGGCCTTACACTGAAGCTTTCTTT.

The chain recombines TRBV6-1 with TRBJ1-1; 8 nucleotides line up with TRBD1. The CDR3 has 11 amino acids. Germline V gene lookup returns CDR1 MNHNS and CDR2 SASEGT. Trimming cost V 10 bases and J 4 bases; bases outside gene matches: 2. Here the CDR3 DNA reads TGTGCCATTACAGGGGGCACTGAAGCTTTCTTT. Amino acid sequence: CAITGGTEAFF.

The V call is TRBV7-9, the J call TRBJ1-6, with D possibly matching TRBD1 (6 bases). Germline CDR1 SEHNR, CDR2 FQNEAQ (reference sequence). The V gene lost 3 bases and the J gene lost 7 bases, with 16 bases spanning the gap. This CDR3 is built from 16 residues. The CDR3: CASSFGLGGENSPLHF. In nucleotides, the CDR3 is TGTGCCAGCAGCTTCGGCTTGGGGGGCGAAAATTCACCCCTCCACTTT.

The chain combines TRBV11-2 with TRBJ1-1; 9 bases agree with TRBD1. The CDR3 runs to 13 residues. The V segment lost 6 bases and the J segment 11 bases; nucleotides outside the gene matches: 10. Germline CDR1 and CDR2: SGHAT and FQNNGV. The CDR3 DNA sequence: TGTGCCAGCAGAGGGACAGGGCCCATGAGGGCTTTCTTT. It is translated as CASRGTGPMRAFF.

Concerning this clone itself: The sample carries other DNA sequences with the same CDR3. The gene calls are TRBV29-1 and TRBJ1-2; D is unclear. V lost 3 bases and J lost 4, with 12 bases in between. The CDR3 loop spans 13 amino acids. Looked up from germline, CDR1 is SQVTM and CDR2 is ANQGSEA. The CDR3 nucleotides read TGCAGCGTTGATATCCGGGATAGCTATGGCTACACCTTC. Amino acids: CSVDIRDSYGYTF.

This clone was observed a handful of times. The J gene is TRBJ1-2, the V gene TRBV10-3; D call uncertain. The CDR3 is 15 residues long. The germline V gene encodes CDR1 ENHRY and CDR2 SYGVKD. Trimming stripped 0 bases from V and 1 base from J, with 9 bases between. CDR3 residues: CAISESDLSNYGYTF. The CDR3 nucleotides are TGTGCCATCAGTGAGTCAGATTTGAGTAACTATGGCTACACCTTC.

The chain employs TRBV27 and TRBJ2-1; 7 nucleotides agree with TRBD2. There are 14 residues in the CDR3. V dropped 5 bases and J dropped 9; count of bases not matched to a gene: 10. The germline V gene has CDR1 MNHEY and CDR2 SMNVEV (reference sequence). CDR3 coding DNA: TGTGCCAGCAGTCTGAATGGGGGGGGTGGTGAGCAGTTCTTC. It specifies CASSLNGGGGEQFF.

This clone turned up a few times. The chain couples TRBV13 to TRBJ2-1; the D gene is possibly TRBD1 (5 bases). Trimming stripped 5 bases from V and 10 bases from J, with 18 bases between. CDR3 length: 14 amino acids. Germline assignment: CDR1 PRHDT and CDR2 FYEKMQ (reference sequence). The CDR3 sequence is CASSLLWQGKEQFF. As DNA, the CDR3 is TGTGCCAGCAGCCTATTGTGGCAGGGAAAGGAGCAGTTCTTC.

The chain recombines TRBV27 with TRBJ1-2, with D possibly matching TRBD1 (5 bases). The germline V and J ends were trimmed by 6 bases and 8 bases, with 19 bases remaining between them. The CDR3 is made up of 14 amino acids. The germline V gene has CDR1 MNHEY and CDR2 SMNVEV (reference sequence). As DNA, the CDR3 is TGTGCCAGCAGCGCTTACTCAGGGTACGGCGGCTACACCTTC. Its protein product is CASSAYSGYGGYTF.

The chain recombines TRBV30 with TRBJ1-2; no reliable D call. The germline gives CDR1 GTSNPN, CDR2 SVGIG (reference sequence). The CDR3 spans 14 residues. V lost 0 bases and J lost 2, with 10 bases in between. CDR3 sequence: CAWSVPQTNYGYTF. Written as DNA, the CDR3 is TGTGCCTGGAGTGTTCCCCAGACCAACTATGGCTACACCTTC.

The chain couples TRBV5-1 to TRBJ2-2; D uncertain. V lost 3 bases, J lost 2 bases, and 8 bases lay in between. This CDR3 is 14 amino acids long. CDR1 and CDR2 (germline): SGHRS, YFSETQ. The CDR3 region is CASSSTPNTGELFF. The CDR3 coding sequence is TGCGCCAGCAGCTCCACCCCAAACACCGGGGAGCTGTTTTTT. Together with reference TRBV5-1 and TRBJ2-2, the CDR3 gives the full variable domain: KAGVTQTPRYLIKTRGQQVTLSCSPISGHRSVSWYQQTPGQGLQFLFEYFSETQRNKGNFPGRFSGRQFSNSRSEMNVSTLELGDSALYLCASSSTPNTGELFFGEGSRLTVL.

The rearrangement joins TRBV2 to TRBJ1-1; D gene ambiguous. The germline V gene encodes CDR1 SNHLY and CDR2 FYNNEI. With 6 bases removed from V and 1 base from J, the gap between germline ends came to 18 bases. There are 16 residues in the CDR3. The CDR3 region is CASSPREARTNTEAFF. CDR3 nucleotide sequence: TGTGCCAGCAGCCCCCGGGAGGCGCGAACGAACACTGAAGCTTTCTTT.

The rearrangement links TRBV7-2 to TRBJ1-2; D may be TRBD1 (6 bases). Looked up from germline, CDR1 is SGHTA and CDR2 is FQGNSA. V was cut by 1 base and J by 7 bases, with 7 bases left in between. The length of the CDR3 is 12 residues. CDR3 in amino acids: CASSLGRGGYTF. The CDR3 DNA is TGTGCCAGCAGCTTAGGCAGGGGTGGCTACACCTTC.

In this sample, this clone turned up a few times. The chain employs TRBV9 and TRBJ2-7; tentative D call: TRBD2 (6 bases). CDR1 and CDR2 from the germline V gene are SGDLS and YYNGEE. V was pared by 3 bases and J by 5 bases, with 12 bases between. The CDR3 totals 13 residues. This chain's CDR3 is CASSAARGNEQYF. In DNA, the CDR3 is TGTGCCAGCAGCGCAGCTCGGGGGAACGAGCAGTACTTC.

The genes are TRBV10-3 and TRBJ1-1; D remains ambiguous. Germline CDR1 is ENHRY and CDR2 is SYGVKD. There are 12 residues in the CDR3. V was trimmed by 7 bases and J by 1 base, leaving 7 bases between them. The CDR3 bases are TGTGCCATCAAGAGGGAGAACACTGAAGCTTTCTTT. Encoded protein: CAIKRENTEAFF.

The CDR3 loop reads CASSRMVSLEQYF. DNA for the CDR3: TGTGCCAGCTCACGAATGGTCTCCCTCGAGCAGTACTTC. This chain connects TRBV18 to TRBJ2-7, with D uncertain. This CDR3 region has 13 residues. Per germline, CDR1 KGHSH and CDR2 LQKENI. Trimming shortened V by 4 bases and J by 6 bases, and 13 bases separated the two germline ends.

This chain joins TRBV30 and TRBJ1-3; D remains ambiguous. The length of the CDR3 is 16 residues. Trimming cost V 3 bases and J 0 bases, with 15 bases left between them. Germline lookup yields CDR1 GTSNPN and CDR2 SVGIG (reference sequence). CDR3 coding DNA: TGTGCCTGGAGCAGGCCGGGAGCGAACTCTGGAAACACCATATATTTT. Protein sequence: CAWSRPGANSGNTIYF.

The rearrangement joins TRBV7-9 to TRBJ1-3, with D maybe TRBD1 (5 bases). This CDR3 has 15 residues. Trimming took 1 base from V and 7 from J, leaving 14 bases between them. Per the germline V gene, CDR1 is SEHNR and CDR2 is FQNEAQ (reference sequence). The CDR3 loop is CASSLETAARNTIYF. The CDR3 nucleotides read TGTGCCAGCAGCTTAGAGACAGCTGCAAGGAACACCATATATTTT. The variable domain in full, completed from reference TRBV7-9 and TRBJ1-3, reads DTGVSQNPRHKITKRGQNVTFRCDPISEHNRLYWYRQTLGQGPEFLTYFQNEAQLEKSRLLSDRFSAERPKGSFSTLEIQRTEQGDSAMYLCASSLETAARNTIYFGEGSWLTVV.

V is TRBV30 and J is TRBJ1-5; D is uncertain. The CDR3 extends over 13 amino acids. Germline CDR1 is GTSNPN and CDR2 is SVGIG (reference sequence). The V end lost 5 bases, the J end lost 5 bases, and 13 bases lay between the germline ends. The CDR3 loop is CAWALTRDQPQHF. The CDR3 nucleotides read TGTGCCTGGGCCCTAACTCGCGATCAGCCCCAGCATTTT.

V is TRBV4-1 and J is TRBJ1-1; D might be TRBD1 (6 bases). The CDR3 sequence is 13 residues long. Germline CDR1 is MGHRA and CDR2 is YSYEKL. V was pared by 4 bases and J by 8 bases, with 14 bases between. The CDR3 protein is CASSLQQGSEAFF. The CDR3 DNA sequence: TGCGCCAGCAGCCTACAACAGGGAAGCGAAGCTTTCTTT.

The V gene is TRBV9, the J gene TRBJ1-2; D remains unclear. Germline CDR1 and CDR2: SGDLS and YYNGEE. V lost 0 bases to trimming and J lost 4 bases, with 4 bases between them. The CDR3 has 12 amino acids. The CDR3 sequence: CASSVVSYGYTF. The CDR3 nucleotides read TGTGCCAGCAGCGTAGTAAGCTATGGCTACACCTTC.

V is TRBV6-1 and J is TRBJ1-1, with TRBD1 matching 9 bases. Germline V lookup: CDR1 MNHNS, CDR2 SASEGT. This CDR3 spans 13 amino acids. The junction had 5 bases not matched to a gene; V was cut back by 6 bases and J by 6 bases. CDR3 sequence reads: CASRRGQGAEAFF. CDR3 bases: TGTGCCAGCAGGAGGGGACAGGGAGCTGAAGCTTTCTTT.

This sequence joins TRBV7-9 and TRBJ2-3; D not certain. CDR1 is SEHNR and CDR2 is FQNEAQ in the germline V gene (reference sequence). Trimming removed 4 bases at V and 0 bases at J, with 11 bases between. CDR3 size: 15 residues. CDR3 loop: CASSSLGGSTDTQYF. The CDR3 nucleotides are TGTGCCAGCAGCTCGCTGGGCGGTAGCACAGATACGCAGTATTTT.